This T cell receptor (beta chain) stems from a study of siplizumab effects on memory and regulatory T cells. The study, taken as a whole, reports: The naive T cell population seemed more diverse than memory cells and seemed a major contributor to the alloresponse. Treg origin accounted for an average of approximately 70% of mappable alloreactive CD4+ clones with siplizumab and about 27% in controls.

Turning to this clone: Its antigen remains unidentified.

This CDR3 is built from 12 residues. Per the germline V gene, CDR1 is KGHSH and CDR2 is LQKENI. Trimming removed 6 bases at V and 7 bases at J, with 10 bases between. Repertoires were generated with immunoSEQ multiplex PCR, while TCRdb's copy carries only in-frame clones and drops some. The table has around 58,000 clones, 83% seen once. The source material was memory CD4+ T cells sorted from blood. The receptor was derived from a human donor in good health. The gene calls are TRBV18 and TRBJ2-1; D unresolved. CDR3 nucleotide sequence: TGTGCCAGCTCTCCGTCGGCGAATGAGCAGTTCTTC. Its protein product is CASSPSANEQFF.